A selection of T cell receptor beta chains follows, all from one sample in a study of beta chain features in type 1 diabetes. Sequencing was performed with immunoSEQ multiplex PCR; in TCRdb, only in-frame clones are kept and a portion is missing. Counted here are about 640,000 clones, roughly an eighth occurring once; the ten biggest clones make up over 0.1%. The sample taken for sequencing was naive CD4+ T cells from blood. The receptors here all came from a man between 25 and 39 years old with type 1 diabetes. Each CDR3 is given without its conserved first and last residue. D genes are given only for firm matches.

NA	TRBV5-4	TRBJ2-1	ASKVASRPEQF
NA	TRBV11-1	TRBJ2-5	ASSEGTAYQETQY
TRBD1	TRBV18	TRBJ2-6	ASSPIVSGTGALSGANVLT
NA	TRBV5-1	TRBJ1-4	ASSLRQGNEKLF
TRBD1	TRBV5-1	TRBJ2-2	ASSFGQGNTGELF
NA	TRBV4-2	TRBJ2-2	ASSQQGEGSGELF
NA	TRBV9	TRBJ2-3	ASSAPEKGWRSDTQY
NA	TRBV7-9	TRBJ1-1	ASSPGQTNTEAF
TRBD1	TRBV27	TRBJ1-5	ASTTRQGGNQPQH
NA	TRBV10-3	TRBJ2-7	AISEVYYYEQY
NA	TRBV6-1	TRBJ1-3	ASSEALSGNTIY
NA	TRBV15	TRBJ2-1	ATSPTTNSYNEQF
NA	TRBV6-5	TRBJ2-7	ASSPSRQEQY
NA	TRBV7-9	TRBJ2-1	ASSPRGQPPYNEQF
NA	TRBV28	TRBJ2-7	ASSQQYEQY
TRBD1	TRBV6-6	TRBJ2-3	ASSFSDRGTDTQY
NA	TRBV6-5	TRBJ1-6	ASGRISPLH
TRBD1	TRBV6-6	TRBJ2-5	ASSFPGGETQY
TRBD2	TRBV30	TRBJ2-5	AWSVKAGDQETQY
NA	TRBV4-3	TRBJ1-6	ASSQGRGGNSPLH